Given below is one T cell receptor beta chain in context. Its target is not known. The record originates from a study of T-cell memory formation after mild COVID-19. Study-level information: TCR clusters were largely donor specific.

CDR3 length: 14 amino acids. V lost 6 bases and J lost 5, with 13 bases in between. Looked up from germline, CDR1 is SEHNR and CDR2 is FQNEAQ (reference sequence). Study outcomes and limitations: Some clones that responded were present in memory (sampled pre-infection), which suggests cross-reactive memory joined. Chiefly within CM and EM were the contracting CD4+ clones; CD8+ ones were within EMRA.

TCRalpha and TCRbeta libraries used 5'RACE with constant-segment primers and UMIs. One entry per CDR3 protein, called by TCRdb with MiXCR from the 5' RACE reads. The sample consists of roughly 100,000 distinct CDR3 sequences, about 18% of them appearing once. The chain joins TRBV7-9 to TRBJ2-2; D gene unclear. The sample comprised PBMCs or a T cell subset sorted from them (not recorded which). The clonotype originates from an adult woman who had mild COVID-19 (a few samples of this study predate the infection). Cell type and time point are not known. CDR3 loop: CASRPIRWTGELFF. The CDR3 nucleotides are TGTGCCAGCAGACCCATCCGGTGGACCGGGGAGCTGTTTTTT.